The 15 T cell receptor beta chains below come from one sample, sequenced in a study of memory CD4+ T cells and cytomegalovirus serostatus. Here immunoSEQ multiplex PCR was the method, and the copy in TCRdb shows in-frame clones only, minus some. The repertoire holds 40,000 to 50,000 clones, with just over 75% as singletons. Single viable CD3+CD4+CD8-CD45RO+ cells were sorted as the memory CD4+ T cells. The sample consisted of memory CD4+ T cells from blood. Source of these receptors: an adult in good health and CMV-seronegative.

The chain links TRBV7-3 to TRBJ1-1, with D possibly being TRBD1 (5 bases). Germline V gene data show CDR1 as SGHTA and CDR2 as FQGTGA. The length of the CDR3 is 15 residues. Trimming stripped 2 bases from V and 2 bases from J, with 12 bases between. CDR3 sequence: CASSLRPGRNTEAFF. DNA of the CDR3: TGTGCCAGCAGCTTACGTCCAGGGAGAAACACTGAAGCTTTCTTT.

The chain is built from TRBV5-1 and TRBJ2-7, with 7 positions matching TRBD1. V gave up 0 bases and J gave up 2 bases; unmatched junction bases: 8. The germline CDR1 and CDR2 sequences are SGHRS and YFSETQ. The CDR3 totals 16 residues. The CDR3 DNA sequence: TGCGCCAGCAGCTTGGCAACGTGGCAGGGGGCCTACGAGCAGTACTTC. It is translated as CASSLATWQGAYEQYF.

This clone was seen a few times. V gene TRBV2 combines with J gene TRBJ1-5; D perhaps matches TRBD1 (6 bases). The CDR3 runs to 15 residues. V gave up 7 bases and J gave up 8 bases, with 21 bases separating them. Germline CDR1 and CDR2: SNHLY and FYNNEI. The CDR3: CASNSIGGGKEPQHF. In DNA, the CDR3 is TGTGCCAGCAACAGCATCGGGGGGGGCAAGGAGCCCCAGCATTTT. Using reference TRBV2 and TRBJ1-5 for the parts outside the CDR3, the full variable domain is EPEVTQTPSHQVTQMGQEVILRCVPISNHLYFYWYRQILGQKVEFLVSFYNNEISEKSEIFDDQFSVERPDGSNFTLKIRSTKLEDSAMYFCASNSIGGGKEPQHFGDGTRLSIL.

The chain links TRBV19 to TRBJ1-6, with a weak D call TRBD1 (5 bases). Trimming pared 5 bases from V and 10 bases from J, leaving 21 bases between. The CDR3 extends over 16 amino acids. CDR1 is LNHDA and CDR2 is SQIVND in the germline V gene (reference sequence). The CDR3 loop is CASSSRDPPPWSPLHF. CDR3 DNA: TGTGCCAGTAGTTCCAGGGACCCACCTCCTTGGTCACCCCTCCACTTT.

The chain carries TRBV5-1 and TRBJ2-1, with a tentative D call TRBD2 (5 bases). Germline V gives CDR1 SGHRS, CDR2 YFSETQ. This CDR3 has 15 amino acids. Trimming cost V 1 base and J 2 bases, with 10 bases left between them. CDR3 sequence: CASSLSGDTYNEQFF. The CDR3 bases are TGCGCCAGCAGCTTGTCCGGGGATACCTACAATGAGCAGTTCTTC.

The chain couples TRBV6-5 to TRBJ1-1, with D hard to call. CDR3 size: 15 residues. Trimming took 6 bases from V and 3 from J, leaving 17 bases between them. Germline assignment: CDR1 MNHEY and CDR2 SVGAGI. The CDR3 DNA is TGTGCCAGCAGCTACACCGGACCGCAGGACACTGAAGCTTTCTTT. Translation: CASSYTGPQDTEAFF.

The CDR3 sequence: CASSVRGVDTQYF. CDR3 sequence (DNA): TGTGCCAGCAGCGTCAGGGGCGTGGATACGCAGTATTTT. The V call is TRBV7-3, the J call TRBJ2-3, with D tentatively TRBD1 (6 bases). The V gene lost 5 bases and the J gene lost 6 bases, with 12 bases spanning the gap. The CDR3 spans 13 residues. Germline V CDR1 and CDR2: SGHTA, FQGTGA.

The rearrangement links TRBV29-1 to TRBJ2-5; 11 bases match TRBD2. Germline trimming cut 4 bases from V and 5 bases from J; bases unmatched to any gene: 6. Germline assignment: CDR1 SQVTM and CDR2 ANQGSEA. This CDR3 region has 14 residues. CDR3 sequence: CSVGLAGGRETQYF. The CDR3 region has the DNA TGCAGCGTTGGTCTAGCGGGGGGTCGGGAGACCCAGTACTTC.

The V gene is TRBV2, the J gene TRBJ2-3; 7 bases align to TRBD1. The CDR3 runs to 15 residues. V was clipped by 4 bases and J by 1 base; unmatched bases: 5. The germline V gene has CDR1 SNHLY and CDR2 FYNNEI. This chain's CDR3 is CASSAQGVGTDTQYF. In DNA, the CDR3 is TGTGCCAGCAGTGCCCAGGGGGTCGGCACAGATACGCAGTATTTT. Combining the CDR3 with reference TRBV2 and TRBJ2-3 gives the whole variable domain EPEVTQTPSHQVTQMGQEVILRCVPISNHLYFYWYRQILGQKVEFLVSFYNNEISEKSEIFDDQFSVERPDGSNFTLKIRSTKLEDSAMYFCASSAQGVGTDTQYFGPGTRLTVL.

The chain carries TRBV15 and TRBJ1-3, with 7 bases fitting TRBD1. V lost 3 bases and J lost 2; bases outside the gene matches: 1. This CDR3 comprises 14 residues. The germline V gene has CDR1 LNHNV and CDR2 YYDKDF (reference sequence). The CDR3 loop is CATSRGTAGNTIYF. In DNA, the CDR3 is TGTGCCACCAGCAGGGGGACAGCTGGAAACACCATATATTTT. The variable domain in full, completed from reference TRBV15 and TRBJ1-3, reads DAMVIQNPRYQVTQFGKPVTLSCSQTLNHNVMYWYQQKSSQAPKLLFHYYDKDFNNEADTPDNFQSRRPNTSFCFLDIRSPGLGDTAMYLCATSRGTAGNTIYFGEGSWLTVV.

This sequence joins TRBV5-4 and TRBJ2-1; either TRBD1 or TRBD2 may fit D (5 bases each). Germline V gene sequence: CDR1 SGHNT, CDR2 YYREEE (reference sequence). The CDR3 contains 15 residues. The V and J ends lost 4 bases and 2 bases respectively, with 13 bases between them. The CDR3 DNA reads as TGTGCCAGCAGCCCGGGACGGACTCCCTACAATGAGCAGTTCTTC. Translation: CASSPGRTPYNEQFF.

This sequence joins TRBV15 and TRBJ2-5; 15 nucleotides align to TRBD2. Per germline, CDR1 LNHNV and CDR2 YYDKDF (reference sequence). With 4 bases clipped from V and 5 bases from J, the junction kept 8 bases outside the gene matches. CDR3 size: 17 residues. CDR3 in DNA: TGTGCCACCAGCACCGGACTAGCGGGGGGGCCGGAGGAGACCCAGTACTTC. Translating gives CATSTGLAGGPEETQYF.

The rearrangement joins TRBV6-1 to TRBJ1-2; D is undetermined. The V end lost 7 bases, the J end lost 2 bases, and 14 bases lay between the germline ends. The CDR3 spans 14 residues. Germline V CDR1 and CDR2: MNHNS, SASEGT. CDR3 in DNA: TGTGCCAGCACTGCGATAGGGCCAAACTATGGCTACACCTTC. Its protein product is CASTAIGPNYGYTF.

The chain links TRBV7-2 to TRBJ2-3; TRBD1 matches 9 bases. Germline values: CDR1 SGHTA, CDR2 FQGNSA. The ends lost 6 bases at V and 2 bases at J; junction bases unmatched: 6. CDR3 length: 15 amino acids. CDR3 nucleotides: TGTGCCAGCAGTCCCCGGACAGGGGTCACAGATACGCAGTATTTT. This sequence encodes CASSPRTGVTDTQYF.

The V gene is TRBV7-2, the J gene TRBJ2-1; 10 nucleotides align to TRBD2. Germline V gene lookup returns CDR1 SGHTA and CDR2 FQGNSA. CDR3 length equals 17 residues. Germline trimming cut 4 bases from V and 3 bases from J; bases unmatched to any gene: 9. This CDR3 is CASSSTRTSGYYNEQFF. CDR3 nucleotides: TGTGCCAGCAGCTCGACCCGGACTAGCGGATACTACAATGAGCAGTTCTTC.